The 5 T cell receptor beta chains presented below share a single source sample, sequenced in a study of blood T cell repertoires in COVID-19. Profiled with immunoSEQ multiplex PCR; TCRdb holds only in-frame clones, not every one. The data hold about 170,000 clones, with approximately 85% observed a single time. The material sequenced was peripheral blood. The receptors come from a man aged 55 to 70 who had recovered from COVID-19.

A remark on this clone: Within the sample, other DNA sequences also encode this same CDR3. This chain links TRBV9 with TRBJ2-7; TRBD2 agrees at 7 bases. This CDR3 is built from 16 residues. Per the germline V gene, CDR1 is SGDLS and CDR2 is YYNGEE. V lost 0 bases to trimming and J lost 1 base; unmatched junction nucleotides: 7. The DNA for the CDR3 is TGTGCCAGCAGCGTAGAGGTGGGAGGGTCGTCCTACGAGCAGTACTTC. Translated: CASSVEVGGSSYEQYF.

The V and J genes are TRBV5-1 and TRBJ2-5; no clear D gene. This CDR3 is built from 13 residues. Germline assignment: CDR1 SGHRS and CDR2 YFSETQ. The ends were cut back, 0 bases at V and 4 bases at J, with 7 bases in the middle. The CDR3: CASSLALGETQYF. CDR3 nucleotides: TGCGCCAGCAGCTTGGCGCTAGGAGAGACCCAGTACTTC.

This chain links TRBV7-3 with TRBJ1-1; D not certain. V was cut by 0 bases and J by 0 bases, with 2 bases left in between. Germline-derived CDR1 and CDR2 are SGHTA and FQGTGA. This CDR3 has 13 residues. As DNA, the CDR3 is TGTGCCAGCAGCTTAACCTTGAACACTGAAGCTTTCTTT. It specifies CASSLTLNTEAFF.

This chain uses TRBV27 with TRBJ1-3, with 7 bases that match TRBD1. The length of the CDR3 is 18 residues. Germline CDR1 and CDR2: MNHEY and SMNVEV (reference sequence). V gave up 5 bases and J gave up 5 bases; unmatched junction bases: 18. This CDR3 is CASSPLDRPKRIRNTIYF. Written as DNA, the CDR3 is TGTGCCAGCAGTCCCCTGGACAGGCCAAAGAGGATCCGAAACACCATATATTTT.

The CDR3 DNA reads TGTGCCAGCACCGCGCGCGGCCAGGGGGGATACGAGCAGTACTTC. Protein: CASTARGQGGYEQYF. This chain uses TRBV13 with TRBJ2-7, with D possibly matching TRBD1 (7 bases). Germline V gives CDR1 PRHDT, CDR2 FYEKMQ (reference sequence). Trimming pared 7 bases from V and 4 bases from J, leaving 20 bases between. The length of the CDR3 is 15 residues.